This T cell receptor beta chain emerged from a study of shared clonotypes between healthy human individuals. Study-wide background: A couple of women and a few men aged 18 to 49 served as donors.

Germline V lookup: CDR1 LNHNV, CDR2 YYDKDF (reference sequence). This CDR3 is built from 14 residues. The V gene lost 1 base and the J gene lost 4 bases, with 7 bases spanning the gap. Naive CD8 cells lacked CD45RO and underwent positive selection for CCR7, leaving out terminally differentiated effector memory CD45RA+ cells. In the case of this clone: Its target is not known.

Whole-study findings and limits: Rarefaction analysis demonstrated incomplete sorted-subset sequencing notwithstanding large depth. The naive CD4 repertoires of several donors were compared, and around 5% of clonotypes were shared.

The DNA input per sorted-subset replicate PCR was about 190 ng, corresponding to tens of thousands of T cell genomes. The protocol was immunoSEQ multiplex PCR, while the TCRdb copy is restricted to in-frame clones and leaves out a portion. The table lists roughly 2.1 million clones, approximately 94% of them singletons, with under 2% in the top ten. The chain employs TRBV15 and TRBJ1-4; D remains ambiguous. The sequenced sample was naive CD8+ T cells from PBMCs. This TCR derives from a man in his late teens or twenties in good health. Some clones in this sample may be carry-over from other donors' samples. The CDR3 DNA is TGTGCCACCAGCAGAGGTGAACTTAATGAAAAACTGTTTTTT. Amino acids: CATSRGELNEKLFF. The whole variable domain, filled in from reference TRBV15 and TRBJ1-4, reads DAMVIQNPRYQVTQFGKPVTLSCSQTLNHNVMYWYQQKSSQAPKLLFHYYDKDFNNEADTPDNFQSRRPNTSFCFLDIRSPGLGDTAMYLCATSRGELNEKLFFGSGTQLSVL.